One sample yielded the 25 T cell receptor beta chains listed below, sequenced in a study of CD8+ T cells in alopecia areata. Documented treatment: oral pan-JAK inhibitor, 5-10 mg twice daily. It was cDNA, reverse transcribed from extracted RNA, that served as the sequencing template. The method was immunoSEQ multiplex PCR; TCRdb's version includes in-frame clones alone and lacks a portion of them. The sample lists 270,000 or so clones, over 45% occurring once. Sequencing used CD4+ T cells sorted from blood, obtained at week 24, from a patient treated with tofacitinib. The receptors shown here come from a human donor with alopecia areata.

This clone was counted a few times. The rearrangement links TRBV7-9 to TRBJ1-1; 9 nucleotides agree with TRBD1. This CDR3 is 13 amino acids long. From germline, CDR1 is SEHNR and CDR2 FQNEAQ (reference sequence). V shed 5 bases and J 10 bases; nucleotides not matched to a gene: 8. The CDR3 sequence: CASSQSDRGGAFF. The DNA of the CDR3 is TGTGCCAGCAGCCAATCGGACAGGGGAGGAGCTTTCTTT.

This clone was observed a few times. V usage is TRBV5-1 and J usage is TRBJ2-7; tentatively, D is TRBD1 (5 bases). V was cut by 2 bases and J by 1 base, with 10 bases left in between. The CDR3 is 14 residues long. The germline V gene has CDR1 SGHRS and CDR2 YFSETQ. CDR3 sequence reads: CASSFDSRSYEQYF. CDR3 DNA sequence: TGCGCCAGCAGCTTTGACAGTAGATCCTACGAGCAGTACTTC.

A few counts support this clone. This chain links TRBV5-1 with TRBJ2-5; D may match TRBD1 or TRBD2 (5 bases each). Looked up from germline, CDR1 is SGHRS and CDR2 is YFSETQ. Trimming took off 0 bases at V and 10 bases at J, with 19 bases between the two ends. The CDR3 has 15 residues. The CDR3 loop reads CASSLATGRQGGQYF. The CDR3 nucleotides are TGCGCCAGCAGCTTGGCCACGGGACGCCAGGGCGGCCAGTACTTC.

In its sample, this clone was seen a few times. This chain uses TRBV11-2 with TRBJ2-3; 11 bases agree with TRBD2. In germline, CDR1 is SGHAT, CDR2 FQNNGV. The length of the CDR3 is 15 residues. The ends lost 5 bases at V and 2 bases at J; junction bases unmatched: 3. The CDR3 reads CASSEGLAATDTQYF. The CDR3 DNA reads as TGTGCCAGCAGCGAGGGACTAGCGGCCACAGATACGCAGTATTTT.

This chain joins TRBV4-1 and TRBJ1-6; D might be TRBD1 (5 bases). V was trimmed by 5 bases and J by 2 bases, leaving 25 bases between them. Germline V CDR1 and CDR2: MGHRA, YSYEKL. The CDR3 runs to 20 residues. CDR3 loop: CASSGTKGRDGRTYNSPLHF. CDR3 in DNA: TGCGCCAGCAGCGGCACAAAAGGGAGGGACGGCCGGACCTATAATTCACCCCTCCACTTT.

In this sample, this clone turned up a few times. This chain joins TRBV9 and TRBJ2-5; possible D gene TRBD1, 5 bases. CDR3 length: 14 residues. In germline, CDR1 is SGDLS, CDR2 YYNGEE. V was cut by 2 bases and J by 5 bases, with 13 bases left in between. CDR3 in amino acids: CASSVGHSRETQYF. CDR3 DNA: TGTGCCAGCAGCGTCGGACACTCGAGGGAGACCCAGTACTTC.

The chain employs TRBV10-3 and TRBJ2-7; 9 bases are shared with TRBD1. The V gene's germline CDR1 is ENHRY and CDR2 SYGVKD. J gave up 5 bases and V 6 bases, and 5 bases lay outside the gene matches. The CDR3 has 13 residues. The CDR3, as DNA: TGTGCCATCAGAGCCGGGACAGGGAACGAGCAGTACTTC. It encodes CAIRAGTGNEQYF.

J is TRBJ2-5 and V is TRBV5-1; D unclear. The CDR3 covers 15 residues. V was pared by 0 bases and J by 2 bases, with 11 bases between. The germline V gene has CDR1 SGHRS and CDR2 YFSETQ. The CDR3 spells CASSLDDTIQETQYF. In DNA, the CDR3 is TGCGCCAGCAGCTTGGACGACACGATACAAGAGACCCAGTACTTC.

This chain connects TRBV5-1 to TRBJ1-1; TRBD1 might be the D (6 bases). Germline CDR1 and CDR2: SGHRS and YFSETQ. This CDR3 comprises 14 residues. Trimming took off 4 bases at V and 6 bases at J, with 16 bases between the two ends. CDR3 residues: CASSVEQGRAEAFF. Written as DNA, the CDR3 is TGCGCCAGCAGCGTTGAACAGGGTCGGGCTGAAGCTTTCTTT.

This clone was picked up a small number of times. The chain recombines TRBV30 with TRBJ2-7; 12 positions agree with TRBD2. CDR3 length: 16 amino acids. The germline CDR1 and CDR2 sequences are GTSNPN and SVGIG (reference sequence). The J segment lost 7 bases and the V segment lost 2 bases, leaving 12 bases of the junction unmatched. CDR3 sequence: CAWSTRTSGAGGEQYF. The CDR3 DNA follows: TGTGCCTGGAGTACTCGGACTAGCGGGGCCGGAGGAGAGCAGTACTTC.

V and J are TRBV5-6 and TRBJ2-3, with unresolved D. This CDR3 spans 15 amino acids. CDR1 and CDR2 from the germline V gene are SGHDT and YYEEEE. Trimming cost V 0 bases and J 0 bases, with 8 bases left between them. CDR3 amino acids: CASSLEPASTDTQYF. CDR3 sequence (DNA): TGTGCCAGCAGCTTGGAGCCGGCTAGCACAGATACGCAGTATTTT.

The V gene is TRBV30, the J gene TRBJ1-2; 9 nucleotides agree with TRBD1. Germline V lookup: CDR1 GTSNPN, CDR2 SVGIG (reference sequence). The CDR3 consists of 13 residues. The J segment lost 6 bases and the V segment lost 3 bases, leaving 5 bases of the junction unmatched. The CDR3 protein is CAWSRDRDDGYTF. For the CDR3, the DNA is TGTGCCTGGAGCCGGGACAGGGACGATGGCTACACCTTC.

The chain uses TRBV7-9 and TRBJ2-1, with D tentatively TRBD2 (6 bases). From germline, CDR1 is SEHNR and CDR2 FQNEAQ (reference sequence). Trimming removed 5 bases from V and 5 bases from J, with 22 bases in between. This CDR3 comprises 17 residues. This CDR3 reads CASSPYPGSGRNNEQFF. CDR3 nucleotide sequence: TGTGCCAGCAGCCCCTACCCAGGGAGCGGGCGTAACAATGAGCAGTTCTTC.

The DNA of the CDR3 is TGTGCCAGCAGCCAGAGTATTGATAACACAGATACGCAGTATTTT. It is translated as CASSQSIDNTDTQYF. The chain combines TRBV4-2 with TRBJ2-3; the D is unclear. This CDR3 comprises 15 residues. Trimming shortened V by 3 bases and J by 2 bases, and 12 bases separated the two germline ends. Germline values: CDR1 LGHNA, CDR2 YNFKEQ.

This clone was detected only a few times. The gene calls are TRBV4-1 and TRBJ1-6, with D hard to call. This CDR3 has 14 residues. Between the trimmed V and J ends, which lost 7 bases and 7 bases, there was a span of 14 bases. Germline V gene lookup returns CDR1 MGHRA and CDR2 YSYEKL. The CDR3 coding sequence is TGCGCCAGCACCGAGGAACAAGGGAATTCACCCCTCCACTTT. Amino acid sequence: CASTEEQGNSPLHF.

The genes are TRBV13 and TRBJ2-5; D might be TRBD2 (5 bases). Germline V gene lookup returns CDR1 PRHDT and CDR2 FYEKMQ (reference sequence). The CDR3 spans 12 residues. Trimming removed 5 bases at V and 5 bases at J, with 9 bases between. The CDR3, as DNA: TGTGCCAGCAGCCCCGCGGGTGAGACCCAGTACTTC. It codes for CASSPAGETQYF. The whole variable domain, filled in from reference TRBV13 and TRBJ2-5, reads AAGVIQSPRHLIKEKRETATLKCYPIPRHDTVYWYQQGPGQDPQFLISFYEKMQSDKGSIPDRFSAQQFSDYHSELNMSSLELGDSALYFCASSPAGETQYFGPGTRLLVL.

This clone was counted once. This rearrangement joins TRBV27 to TRBJ1-2; D is undetermined. V lost 3 bases and J 8 bases, leaving 10 bases between the germline ends. The length of the CDR3 is 12 residues. CDR1 and CDR2 from the germline V gene are MNHEY and SMNVEV (reference sequence). The CDR3 sequence: CASSFHGGGYTF. CDR3 bases: TGTGCCAGCAGTTTCCACGGTGGCGGCTACACCTTC.

The chain uses TRBV2 and TRBJ1-2; 9 nucleotides line up with TRBD1. Per germline, CDR1 SNHLY and CDR2 FYNNEI. V shed 6 bases, J shed 6 bases, and the junction held 5 bases outside the gene matches. The CDR3 has 13 residues. As DNA, the CDR3 is TGTGCCAGCAGCGGGGACAGGGCGCATGGCTACACCTTC. Amino acid sequence: CASSGDRAHGYTF. Complete variable domain (other parts from reference TRBV2 and TRBJ1-2): EPEVTQTPSHQVTQMGQEVILRCVPISNHLYFYWYRQILGQKVEFLVSFYNNEISEKSEIFDDQFSVERPDGSNFTLKIRSTKLEDSAMYFCASSGDRAHGYTFGSGTRLTVV.

This clone was detected a few times. The chain is built from TRBV5-4 and TRBJ2-3, with TRBD2 as a possible D gene (7 bases). From germline, CDR1 is SGHNT and CDR2 YYREEE (reference sequence). The V end was cut by 4 bases, the J end by 3 bases, with 15 bases between. The CDR3 runs to 15 residues. The CDR3, as DNA: TGTGCCAGCAGCCCGAGGGGGGGCCGGACAGATACGCAGTATTTT. This sequence encodes CASSPRGGRTDTQYF.

The chain couples TRBV6-1 to TRBJ1-4; D is uncertain. The V and J ends lost 0 bases and 8 bases respectively, with 4 bases between them. The CDR3 has 12 residues. Germline V gives CDR1 MNHNS, CDR2 SASEGT. The CDR3 DNA reads TGTGCCAGCAGTGAAGCGGGGGAAAAACTGTTTTTT. Amino acids: CASSEAGEKLFF.

Notes on this clone: The same CDR3 is also encoded by other DNA sequences in this sample. The V gene is TRBV15, the J gene TRBJ1-5; D ambiguous. V shed 0 bases and J shed 5 bases, with 2 bases lying between them. The germline V gene has CDR1 LNHNV and CDR2 YYDKDF (reference sequence). There are 12 residues in the CDR3. In DNA, the CDR3 is TGTGCCACCAGCAGAGATTATCAGCCCCAGCATTTT. Translation gives CATSRDYQPQHF.

This clone was seen only a few times. The rearrangement links TRBV27 to TRBJ2-5; 7 bases match TRBD1. Looked up from germline, CDR1 is MNHEY and CDR2 is SMNVEV (reference sequence). This CDR3 is built from 16 residues. With 5 bases clipped from V and 0 bases from J, the junction kept 9 bases outside the gene matches. In nucleotides, the CDR3 is TGTGCCAGCAGTACCCGACAGGGCACTCACCAAGAGACCCAGTACTTC. Translating it yields CASSTRQGTHQETQYF.

Only a few counts were recorded for this clone. This chain links TRBV2 with TRBJ1-5; D remains unclear. The CDR3 has 13 residues. V shed 8 bases and J shed 0 bases, with 8 bases lying between them. The germline V gene has CDR1 SNHLY and CDR2 FYNNEI. The CDR3 DNA is TGTGCCAGCGGATTCCATAGCAATCAGCCCCAGCATTTT. Encoded protein: CASGFHSNQPQHF. The full variable domain, completed using reference TRBV2 and TRBJ1-5, is EPEVTQTPSHQVTQMGQEVILRCVPISNHLYFYWYRQILGQKVEFLVSFYNNEISEKSEIFDDQFSVERPDGSNFTLKIRSTKLEDSAMYFCASGFHSNQPQHFGDGTRLSIL.

This clone was counted between two and nine times. The V call is TRBV2, the J call TRBJ1-5; 9 nucleotides line up with TRBD1. The ends lost 8 bases at V and 1 base at J; junction bases unmatched: 3. The CDR3 spans 14 residues. The germline V gene encodes CDR1 SNHLY and CDR2 FYNNEI. CDR3 nucleotide sequence: TGTGCCAGCGACGGACAGGGGAGCAATCAGCCCCAGCATTTT. Translation: CASDGQGSNQPQHF.

The CDR3, as DNA: TGTGCCATCAGTGGGGAGCAGGAGCTGTTTTTT. Translated: CAISGEQELFF. V and J are TRBV10-3 and TRBJ2-2; possibly TRBD2 for D (5 bases). There are 11 residues in the CDR3. Trimming removed 4 bases from V and 10 bases from J, with 7 bases in between. Germline-derived CDR1 and CDR2 are ENHRY and SYGVKD.